This entry concerns a single T cell receptor beta chain. The antigen is not known. The data are from a study of T cells in Graves' hyperthyroidism and ophthalmopathy. Study in general: Staff took peripheral blood when the initial diagnosis was made, before any treatment began. Study-wide results and caveats: The model identified upcoming ophthalmopathy a median around 7.1 months ahead of onset. Blood also held most thyroid clonotypes expanded beyond 0.001.

Germline V gene lookup returns CDR1 LNHDA and CDR2 SQIVND (reference sequence). The CDR3 spans 15 residues. V was clipped by 9 bases and J by 2 bases, with 19 bases between them. Ophthalmopathy cases met thresholds of Clinical Activity Score at least 3, NOSPECS grade at least 4 and duration under 3 months. Amplification yielded TCR beta CDR3 regions, with RNA transcripts as the source. With the HTBI primer set, the TCR CDR3 went through a first round of RT-PCR. TCRdb called the multiplex PCR reads again in MiXCR, with one record for every CDR3 protein. The sample yields fewer than 700,000 distinct CDR3 sequences, under 20% seen once.

This clonotype was sampled from a woman aged 18-29 years with Graves' ophthalmopathy. The chain combines TRBV19 with TRBJ1-2; D perhaps matches TRBD1 (5 bases). Material for sequencing was blood. The CDR3 coding sequence is TGTGCCAGCTCCCCGCCGGGGACGCTGAACTATGGCTACACCTTC. Its translation is CASSPPGTLNYGYTF.